A single sample gave rise to the 10 T cell receptor beta chains below, sequenced in a study of PD-L1 blockade in urothelial cancer. This table comes from immunoSEQ multiplex PCR, and its TCRdb copy is limited to in-frame clones, with some not included. The sample includes 68,000 or so clones, 80% to 90% seen only once; the top ten take around 5.7%. Time point defined: pretreatment peripheral blood. Here the sequenced sample was PBMCs, taken around atezolizumab (anti-PD-L1) treatment. All receptors derive from a man in his 70s with urothelial cancer.

This chain links TRBV25-1 with TRBJ1-1, with 12 bases identical to TRBD1. With 4 bases clipped from V and 3 bases from J, the junction kept 3 bases outside the gene matches. The CDR3 is 15 amino acids. Germline V CDR1 and CDR2: MGHDK, SYGVNS. Here the CDR3 DNA reads TGTGCCAGCAGTGGGGGACAGGGGGCTTACACTGAAGCTTTCTTT. Amino acid sequence: CASSGGQGAYTEAFF.

The chain combines TRBV15 with TRBJ2-5; possibly TRBD1 for D (5 bases). The V gene lost 0 bases and the J gene lost 4 bases, with 9 bases spanning the gap. The CDR3 is 14 residues long. Germline V CDR1 and CDR2: LNHNV, YYDKDF (reference sequence). Written as DNA, the CDR3 is TGTGCCACCAGCAGAGATCGGCAGGGAGAGACCCAGTACTTC. Its translation is CATSRDRQGETQYF.

V is TRBV7-2 and J is TRBJ1-4; D ambiguous. In germline, CDR1 is SGHTA, CDR2 FQGNSA. V lost 2 bases and J lost 8, with 15 bases in between. The CDR3 spans 15 residues. CDR3 protein: CASSLNRDRGEKLFF. CDR3 in DNA: TGTGCCAGCAGCTTAAATCGGGATCGGGGAGAAAAACTGTTTTTT.

CDR3 bases: TGTGCCAGCAGGACAGTCTTTAACTATGGCTACACCTTC. Encoded protein: CASRTVFNYGYTF. The J gene is TRBJ1-2, the V gene TRBV28; the D gene is possibly TRBD1 (5 bases). CDR1 is MDHEN, CDR2 SYDVKM, per germline. V lost 6 bases and J 1 base, leaving 9 bases between the germline ends. This CDR3 region has 13 residues.

CDR3 DNA: TGTGCCAGTAGTCTCATTGGCGGGAGCGTTGATGAGCAGTTCTTC. Amino acid sequence: CASSLIGGSVDEQFF. The chain carries TRBV19 and TRBJ2-1, with TRBD2 matching 7 bases. CDR1 and CDR2 (germline): LNHDA, SQIVND (reference sequence). The CDR3 extends over 15 amino acids. V lost 5 bases, J lost 8 bases, and 12 bases stayed unmatched.

This clone was seen once. The chain combines TRBV5-4 with TRBJ1-2; TRBD1 matches at 7 bases. With V trimmed by 0 bases and J by 2 bases, 4 bases remained unmatched. CDR3 length: 15 amino acids. Germline CDR1 reads SGHNT; CDR2 reads YYREEE (reference sequence). The CDR3 sequence: CASSLGGTANYGYTF. The CDR3 DNA reads TGTGCCAGCAGCTTGGGAGGGACAGCCAACTATGGCTACACCTTC.

The V and J genes are TRBV25-1 and TRBJ2-7; 7 positions agree with TRBD1. Germline values: CDR1 MGHDK, CDR2 SYGVNS. The CDR3 totals 17 residues. V lost 1 base and J lost 5; bases outside the gene matches: 14. Here the CDR3 reads CASSEFEWGRGSDEQYF. Here the CDR3 DNA reads TGTGCCAGCAGTGAATTTGAATGGGGCAGGGGGAGCGACGAGCAGTACTTC.

This clone was observed a few times. Other DNA sequences in this sample translate to the same CDR3. The chain couples TRBV7-9 to TRBJ1-1; D is perhaps TRBD1 (5 bases). The germline V and J ends were trimmed by 4 bases and 1 base, with 7 bases remaining between them. The CDR3 loop spans 13 amino acids. CDR1 is SEHNR, CDR2 FQNEAQ, per germline (reference sequence). This CDR3 is CASSSQGNTEAFF. Written as DNA, the CDR3 is TGTGCCAGCAGCTCGCAGGGGAACACTGAAGCTTTCTTT.

The gene calls are TRBV27 and TRBJ1-2; 8 bases match TRBD1. The CDR3 spans 14 residues. V shed 3 bases, J shed 3 bases, and the junction held 3 bases outside the gene matches. Germline-derived CDR1 and CDR2 are MNHEY and SMNVEV (reference sequence). The CDR3 DNA is TGTGCCAGCAGTTTGGGGACAGGCCACTATGGCTACACCTTC. Amino acids: CASSLGTGHYGYTF.

The chain employs TRBV7-9 and TRBJ2-2, with D maybe TRBD2 (5 bases). Germline V gene lookup returns CDR1 SEHNR and CDR2 FQNEAQ (reference sequence). V was shortened by 6 bases and J by 7 bases, with 15 bases between the two germline ends. The CDR3 extends over 14 amino acids. The CDR3 loop is CASRRLATLGELFF. In nucleotides, the CDR3 is TGTGCCAGCAGGAGATTAGCGACGCTCGGGGAGCTGTTTTTT.